Listed here is a single T cell receptor beta chain. As yet, its antigen is unknown. The data were taken from a study of T cell responses to AZD1222 COVID-19 vaccine. Notes on the study in general: CD4 TCRs linked to vaccination spanned spike, dominating at 160-218 and 743-854. The donors showed a predominance of white British ancestry and of females, with possible underestimation of clonal diversity. Samples come after the peak T cell response, not at day 14. Only six AZD1222 recipients tested seropositive at baseline.

Generated by immunoSEQ multiplex PCR, the TCRdb table keeps only in-frame clones and is missing some. This sample has about 100,000 clones, with about 89% found just once. The source was peripheral blood, collected 28 days after the second AZD1222 dose. The sequence derives from an adult who received the AZD1222 COVID-19 vaccine.

CDR3 protein: CASSLGPGGTQYF. Written as DNA, the CDR3 is TGCGCCAGCTCCTTAGGCCCTGGGGGGACCCAGTACTTC. The rearrangement joins TRBV5-1 to TRBJ2-5; D possibly uses TRBD1 or TRBD2 (5 bases each). Germline loops: CDR1 SGHRS, CDR2 YFSETQ. V lost 7 bases, J lost 7 bases, and 17 bases lay in between. The CDR3 length is 13 residues.